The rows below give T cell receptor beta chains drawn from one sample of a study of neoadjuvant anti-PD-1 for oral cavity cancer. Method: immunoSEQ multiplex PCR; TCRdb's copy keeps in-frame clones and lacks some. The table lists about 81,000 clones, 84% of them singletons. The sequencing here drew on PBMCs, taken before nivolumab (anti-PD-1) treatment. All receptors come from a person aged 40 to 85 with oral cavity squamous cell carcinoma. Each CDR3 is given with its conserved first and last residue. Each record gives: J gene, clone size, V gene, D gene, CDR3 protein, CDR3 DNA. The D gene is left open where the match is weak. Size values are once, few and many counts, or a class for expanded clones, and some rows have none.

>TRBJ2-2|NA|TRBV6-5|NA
CASSWTDANTGELFF
TGTGCCAGCAGTTGGACCGACGCGAACACCGGGGAGCTGTTTTTT
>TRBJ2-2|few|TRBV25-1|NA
CASSERGAGELFF
TGTGCCAGCAGTGAGAGGGGCGCCGGGGAGCTGTTTTTT
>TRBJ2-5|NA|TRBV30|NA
CAWSPAGPWETQYF
TGTGCCTGGAGTCCAGCTGGGCCGTGGGAGACCCAGTACTTC
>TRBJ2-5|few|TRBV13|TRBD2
CASSLAGGGETQYF
TGTGCCAGCAGTCTAGCGGGAGGCGGGGAGACCCAGTACTTC
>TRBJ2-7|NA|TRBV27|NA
CASSSDMAPNEQYF
TGTGCCAGCTCCTCTGACATGGCTCCCAACGAGCAGTACTTC
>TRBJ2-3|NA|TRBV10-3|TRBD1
CAISTGADTQYF
TGTGCCATCAGCACAGGGGCAGATACGCAGTATTTT
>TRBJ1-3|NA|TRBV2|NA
CASSEIGSAGNTIYF
TGTGCCAGCAGTGAGATAGGGTCTGCTGGAAACACCATATATTTT
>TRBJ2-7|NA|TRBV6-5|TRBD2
CASRREGLYEQYF
TGTGCCAGCAGGCGGGAGGGCCTATACGAGCAGTACTTC
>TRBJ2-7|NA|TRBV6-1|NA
CASSVGTSYEQYF
TGTGCCAGCAGTGTCGGCACCTCCTACGAGCAGTACTTC
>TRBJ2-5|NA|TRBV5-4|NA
CATQGEAGVMGETQYF
TGTGCCACTCAGGGGGAAGCGGGAGTGATGGGAGAGACCCAGTACTTC
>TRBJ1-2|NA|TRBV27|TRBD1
CASSSRQGGGTYGYTF
TGTGCCAGCAGTTCGAGACAGGGAGGTGGGACCTATGGCTACACCTTC
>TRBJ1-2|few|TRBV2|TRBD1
CASSLGEGAQGYTF
TGTGCCAGCAGTTTGGGAGAGGGGGCGCAAGGCTACACCTTC
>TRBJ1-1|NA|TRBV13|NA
CASSFRQTGMNTEAFF
TGTGCCAGCAGCTTTCGTCAGACGGGGATGAACACTGAAGCTTTCTTT
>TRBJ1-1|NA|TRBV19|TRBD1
CASSIRTGGSYTEAFF
TGTGCCAGTAGTATTAGGACAGGGGGCTCATACACTGAAGCTTTCTTT
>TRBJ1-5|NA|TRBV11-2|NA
CASSFASYQPQHF
TGTGCCAGCAGCTTTGCCAGCTATCAGCCCCAGCATTTT
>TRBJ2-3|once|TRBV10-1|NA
CASSRNRGMIDTQYF
TGCGCCAGCAGTCGTAATAGGGGGATGATAGATACGCAGTATTTT
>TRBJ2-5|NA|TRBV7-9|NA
CASSPDLGETQYF
TGTGCCAGCAGCCCGGACTTGGGAGAGACCCAGTACTTC
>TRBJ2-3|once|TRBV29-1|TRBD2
CSVKGEGRSDTQYF
TGCAGCGTCAAAGGGGAGGGAAGGTCAGATACGCAGTATTTT
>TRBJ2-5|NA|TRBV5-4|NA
CASSLMGQGRDQETQYF
TGTGCCAGCAGCCTGATGGGGCAGGGGAGGGACCAAGAGACCCAGTACTTC
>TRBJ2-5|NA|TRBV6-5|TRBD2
CASSLWEGETQYF
TGTGCCAGCAGTTTGTGGGAGGGGGAGACCCAGTACTTC
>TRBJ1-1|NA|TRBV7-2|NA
CASSPRRRGTEAFF
TGTGCCAGCAGCCCCCGGCGGCGGGGCACTGAAGCTTTCTTT
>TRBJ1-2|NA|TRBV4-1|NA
CASSLRGGYTF
TGCGCCAGCAGCCTGCGTGGAGGCTACACCTTC
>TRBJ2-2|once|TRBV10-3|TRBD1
CAISLQGSSTGELFF
TGTGCCATCAGCTTACAGGGGTCATCCACCGGGGAGCTGTTTTTT
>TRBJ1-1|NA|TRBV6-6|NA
CASSYVGATEAFF
TGTGCCAGCAGTTACGTAGGAGCCACTGAAGCTTTCTTT
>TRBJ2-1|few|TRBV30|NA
CAWRLSLIGNEQFF
TGTGCCTGGAGGCTCTCGTTGATAGGCAATGAGCAGTTCTTC
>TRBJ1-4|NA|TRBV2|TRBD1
CASSEGQGANEKLFF
TGTGCCAGCAGTGAGGGACAGGGGGCGAACGAAAAACTGTTTTTT
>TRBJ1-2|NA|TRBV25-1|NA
CASSEYSRSGYTF
TGTGCCAGCAGTGAATACTCAAGAAGCGGCTACACCTTC
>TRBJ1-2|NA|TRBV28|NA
CASSPTRGYTF
TGTGCCAGCAGCCCTACGCGGGGCTACACCTTC
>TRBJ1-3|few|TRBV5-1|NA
CASSSRTENTIYF
TGCGCCAGCAGCTCGAGGACGGAGAACACCATATATTTT
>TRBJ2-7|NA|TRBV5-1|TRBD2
CASSLNGGTSYEQYF
TGCGCCAGCAGCTTAAACGGGGGGACCTCCTACGAGCAGTACTTC
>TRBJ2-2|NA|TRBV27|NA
CASTTRPNTGELFF
TGTGCCAGCACCACCCGGCCGAACACCGGGGAGCTGTTTTTT
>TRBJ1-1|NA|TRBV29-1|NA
CSGSTVNTEAFF
TGCAGCGGATCGACGGTGAACACTGAAGCTTTCTTT
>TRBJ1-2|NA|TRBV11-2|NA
CASSLGELANYGYTF
TGTGCCAGCAGCTTAGGGGAGTTAGCTAACTATGGCTACACCTTC
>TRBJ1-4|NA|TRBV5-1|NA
CASSLSRGGNEKLFF
TGCGCCAGCAGCTTGTCCAGGGGAGGGAATGAAAAACTGTTTTTT
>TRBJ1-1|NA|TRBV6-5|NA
CASSRNTEAFF
TGTGCCAGCAGTAGGAACACTGAAGCTTTCTTT
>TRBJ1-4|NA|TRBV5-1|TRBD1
CASSLDPPGTGGPTNEKLFF
TGCGCCAGCAGCTTGGATCCCCCCGGGACAGGGGGACCAACTAATGAAAAACTGTTTTTT
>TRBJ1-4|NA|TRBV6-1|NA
CASTRGRNEKLFF
TGTGCCAGCACGAGGGGACGTAATGAAAAACTGTTTTTT
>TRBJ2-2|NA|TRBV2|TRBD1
CASSEAPGQGNTGELFF
TGTGCCAGCAGTGAAGCCCCGGGACAGGGAAACACCGGGGAGCTGTTTTTT
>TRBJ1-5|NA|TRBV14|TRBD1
CATLDRGPIFSNQPQHF
TGTGCCACCTTAGACAGGGGCCCTATTTTCAGCAATCAGCCCCAGCATTTT
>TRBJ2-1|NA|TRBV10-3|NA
CAIKGSTLHDEQFF
TGTGCCATCAAAGGATCCACCTTACATGATGAGCAGTTCTTC
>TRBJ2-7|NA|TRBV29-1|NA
CSVVVGSYEQYF
TGCAGCGTTGTTGTCGGCTCCTACGAGCAGTACTTC
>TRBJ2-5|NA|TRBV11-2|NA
CASSLVGSSSQGETQYF
TGTGCCAGCAGCTTGGTCGGGAGTAGCAGTCAGGGAGAGACCCAGTACTTC
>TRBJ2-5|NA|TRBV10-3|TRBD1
CATGQGRVQETQYF
TGTGCCACCGGACAGGGGAGGGTCCAAGAGACCCAGTACTTC
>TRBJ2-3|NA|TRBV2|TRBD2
CASSGTRGGSTDTQYF
TGTGCCAGCAGTGGGACCCGCGGGGGGAGCACAGATACGCAGTATTTT
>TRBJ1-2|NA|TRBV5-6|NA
CASSFLQTPRNYGYTF
TGTGCCAGCAGCTTTTTACAGACACCCCGGAACTATGGCTACACCTTC
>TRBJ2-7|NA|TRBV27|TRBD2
CASTTSGRTYEQYF
TGTGCCAGCACTACTAGCGGGAGAACTTACGAGCAGTACTTC
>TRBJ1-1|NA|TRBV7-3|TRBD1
CASSLTGGAPEAFF
TGTGCCAGCAGCTTAACAGGGGGCGCACCTGAAGCTTTCTTT
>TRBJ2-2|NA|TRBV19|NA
CASSIPQLGPTGELFF
TGTGCCAGTAGTATACCCCAACTTGGACCCACCGGGGAGCTGTTTTTT
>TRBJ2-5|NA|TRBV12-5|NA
CASGTGLAGLQETQYF
TGTGCTAGTGGCACCGGCCTGGCGGGGCTCCAAGAGACCCAGTACTTC
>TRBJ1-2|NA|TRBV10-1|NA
CASIRTENYGYTF
TGCGCCAGCATCCGGACAGAAAACTATGGCTACACCTTC
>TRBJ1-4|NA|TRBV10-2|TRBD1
CASSRTGVIEKLFF
TGCGCCAGCAGTCGGACAGGGGTTATTGAAAAACTGTTTTTT
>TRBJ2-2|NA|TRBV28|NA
CASKEGSPTPTGELFF
TGTGCCAGCAAGGAGGGTTCCCCAACCCCTACCGGGGAGCTGTTTTTT
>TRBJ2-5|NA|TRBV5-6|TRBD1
CASTTTGSGETQYF
TGTGCCAGCACCACGACAGGGTCTGGAGAGACCCAGTACTTC
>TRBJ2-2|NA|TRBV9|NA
CASSVRSSAGVGELFF
TGTGCCAGCAGCGTTCGTTCTAGCGCCGGGGTCGGGGAGCTGTTTTTT